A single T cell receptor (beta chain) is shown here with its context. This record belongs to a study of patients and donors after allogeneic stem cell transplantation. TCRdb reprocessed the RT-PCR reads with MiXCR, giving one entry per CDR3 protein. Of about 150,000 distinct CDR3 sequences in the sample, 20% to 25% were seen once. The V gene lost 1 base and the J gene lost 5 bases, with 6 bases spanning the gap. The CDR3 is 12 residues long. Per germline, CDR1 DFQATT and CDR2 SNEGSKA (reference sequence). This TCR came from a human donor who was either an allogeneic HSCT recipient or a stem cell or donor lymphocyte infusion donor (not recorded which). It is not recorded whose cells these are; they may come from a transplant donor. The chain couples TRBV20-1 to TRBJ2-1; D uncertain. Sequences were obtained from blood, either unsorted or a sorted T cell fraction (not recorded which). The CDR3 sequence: CSARVSDNEQFF. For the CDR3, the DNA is TGCAGTGCTAGAGTGTCCGACAATGAGCAGTTCTTC.